Sequencing of this T cell receptor (beta chain) was carried out in a study of T-cell memory formation after mild COVID-19. For this clonotype: What it recognizes is unknown.

General study findings and limits: The finding that pre-infection memory included some responding clones suggested that cross-reactive memory joined. Largely, contracting CD4+ clones fell within CM and EM, and contracting CD8+ clones within EMRA.

This CDR3 is built from 12 residues. Per germline, CDR1 SGHDN and CDR2 FVKESK. V was cut by 2 bases and J by 4 bases, with 6 bases left in between. TCRdb analysed the 5' RACE reads with MiXCR anew, one entry per CDR3 protein. The repertoire holds about 450,000 distinct CDR3 sequences, with about 22% as singletons. Sequencing was done on a sample of PBMCs or a T cell subset sorted from them (not recorded which). The source is an adult woman who had mild COVID-19 (a few samples of this study predate the infection). Cell type and time point are not known. This chain links TRBV14 with TRBJ2-7; D uncertain. CDR3 residues: CASSQNLYEQYF. CDR3 nucleotides: TGTGCCAGCAGCCAAAACCTTTACGAGCAGTACTTC.